This T cell receptor (beta chain) was obtained from a study of low-dose radiotherapy and immunotherapy resistance in tumors. By sample fraction, this clonotype is medium-sized (0.01 to 0.1%). First-strand cDNA relied on TRAV- and TRBV-specific primers spanning alpha and beta chains. The PCR that amplified TCRs ran for 20 cycles, relying on a constant-region primer and a V-primer adapter. TCRdb redid the calling of the reads with MiXCR, one entry per CDR3 protein. The sample has roughly 32,000 distinct CDR3 sequences, under 55% seen once. Time point in this sample: after trial treatment. The treatment is: LDRT plus nivolumab, ipilimumab, low-dose cyclophosphamide and aspirin (RACIN trial). Germline assignment: CDR1 MDHEN and CDR2 SYDVKM. V was cut by 2 bases and J by 5 bases, with 25 bases left in between. The CDR3 is 18 residues long.

The chain carries TRBV28 and TRBJ2-7; D unresolved. The receptor was derived from a male donor with gallbladder cancer. This specimen consisted of PBMCs, obtained after low-dose radiotherapy plus immunotherapy. The CDR3 reads CASSLMGNNLGFLHEQYF. The CDR3 DNA reads as TGTGCCAGCAGTTTAATGGGCAACAACCTAGGGTTCCTGCACGAGCAGTACTTC.